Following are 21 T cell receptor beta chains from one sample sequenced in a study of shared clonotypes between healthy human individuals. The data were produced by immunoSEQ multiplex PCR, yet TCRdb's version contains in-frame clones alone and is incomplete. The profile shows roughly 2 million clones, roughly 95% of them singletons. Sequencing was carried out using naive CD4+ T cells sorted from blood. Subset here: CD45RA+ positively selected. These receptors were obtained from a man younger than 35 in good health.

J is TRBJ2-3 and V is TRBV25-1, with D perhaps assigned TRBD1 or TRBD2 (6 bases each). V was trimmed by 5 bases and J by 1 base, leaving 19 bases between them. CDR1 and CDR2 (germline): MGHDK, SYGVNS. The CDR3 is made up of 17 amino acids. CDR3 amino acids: CASSREDSYYRTDTQYF. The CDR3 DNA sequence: TGTGCCAGCAGTAGGGAGGACAGTTACTACCGCACAGATACGCAGTATTTT.

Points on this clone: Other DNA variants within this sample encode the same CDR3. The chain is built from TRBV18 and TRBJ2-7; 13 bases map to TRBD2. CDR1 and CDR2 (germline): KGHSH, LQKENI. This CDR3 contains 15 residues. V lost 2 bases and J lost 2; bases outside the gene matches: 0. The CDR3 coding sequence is TGTGCCAGCTCACCAGGACTAGCGGGAGCCTACGAGCAGTACTTC. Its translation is CASSPGLAGAYEQYF.

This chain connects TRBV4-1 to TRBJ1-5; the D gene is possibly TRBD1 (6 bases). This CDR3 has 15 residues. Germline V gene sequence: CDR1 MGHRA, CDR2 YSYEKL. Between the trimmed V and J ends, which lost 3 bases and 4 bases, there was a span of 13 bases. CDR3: CASSHGGAGNQPQHF. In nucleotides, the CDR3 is TGCGCCAGCAGCCATGGGGGGGCGGGGAATCAGCCCCAGCATTTT.

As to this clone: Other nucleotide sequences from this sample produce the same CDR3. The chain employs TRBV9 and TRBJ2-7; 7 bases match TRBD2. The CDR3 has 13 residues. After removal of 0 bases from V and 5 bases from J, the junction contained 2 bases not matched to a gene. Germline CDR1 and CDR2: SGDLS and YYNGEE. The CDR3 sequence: CASSVGGRDEQYF. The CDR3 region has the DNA TGTGCCAGCAGCGTAGGGGGGAGGGACGAGCAGTACTTC.

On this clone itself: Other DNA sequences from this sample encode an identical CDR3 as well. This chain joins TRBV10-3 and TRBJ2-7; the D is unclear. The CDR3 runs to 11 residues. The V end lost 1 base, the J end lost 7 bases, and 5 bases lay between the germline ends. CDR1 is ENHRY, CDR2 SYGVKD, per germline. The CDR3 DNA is TGTGCCATCAGTGAGTTAGGTGAGCAGTACTTC. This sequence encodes CAISELGEQYF.

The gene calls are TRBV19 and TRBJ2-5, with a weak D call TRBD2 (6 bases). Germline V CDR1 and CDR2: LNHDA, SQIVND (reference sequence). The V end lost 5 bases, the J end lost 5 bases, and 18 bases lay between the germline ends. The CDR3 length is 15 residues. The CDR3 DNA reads TGTGCCAGTAGTTTAAGTAGCGGTCCGTCCGAGACCCAGTACTTC. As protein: CASSLSSGPSETQYF.

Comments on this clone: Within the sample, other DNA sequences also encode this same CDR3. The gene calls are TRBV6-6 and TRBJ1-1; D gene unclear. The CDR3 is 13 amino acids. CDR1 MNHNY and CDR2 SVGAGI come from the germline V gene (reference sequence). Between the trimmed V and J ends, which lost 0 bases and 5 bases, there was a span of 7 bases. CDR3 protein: CASSYSKGTEAFF. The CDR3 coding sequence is TGTGCCAGCAGTTACTCGAAGGGTACTGAAGCTTTCTTT.

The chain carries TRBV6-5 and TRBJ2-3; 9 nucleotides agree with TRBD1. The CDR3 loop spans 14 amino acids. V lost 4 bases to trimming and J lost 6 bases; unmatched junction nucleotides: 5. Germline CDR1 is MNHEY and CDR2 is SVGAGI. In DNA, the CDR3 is TGTGCCAGCAGTTCACCCGGACAGGGGGATACGCAGTATTTT. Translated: CASSSPGQGDTQYF.

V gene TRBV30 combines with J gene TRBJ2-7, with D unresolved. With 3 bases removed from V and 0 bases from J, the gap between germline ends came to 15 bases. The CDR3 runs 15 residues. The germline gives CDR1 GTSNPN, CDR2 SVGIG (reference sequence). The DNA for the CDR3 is TGTGCCTGGAGGCCCCCACAGCGAAGCTCCTACGAGCAGTACTTC. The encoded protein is CAWRPPQRSSYEQYF.

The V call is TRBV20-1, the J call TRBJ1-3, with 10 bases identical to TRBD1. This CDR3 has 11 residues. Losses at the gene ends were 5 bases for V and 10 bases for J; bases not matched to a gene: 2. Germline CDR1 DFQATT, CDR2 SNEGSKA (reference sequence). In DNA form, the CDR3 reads TGCAGTGCTCCGGGACAGGGGACCATATATTTT. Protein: CSAPGQGTIYF.

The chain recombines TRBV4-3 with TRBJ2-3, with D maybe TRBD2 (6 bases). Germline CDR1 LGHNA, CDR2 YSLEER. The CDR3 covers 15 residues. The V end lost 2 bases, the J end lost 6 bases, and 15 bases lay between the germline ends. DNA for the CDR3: TGCGCCAGCAGCCAAACGACGGGAGTGGGTGATACGCAGTATTTT. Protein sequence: CASSQTTGVGDTQYF.

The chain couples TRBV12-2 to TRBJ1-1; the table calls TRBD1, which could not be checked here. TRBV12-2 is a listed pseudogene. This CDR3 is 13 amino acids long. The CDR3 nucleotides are TGTGCAAGTCGCGACCCCACAGGGACTGAAGCTTTCTTT. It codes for CASRDPTGTEAFF.

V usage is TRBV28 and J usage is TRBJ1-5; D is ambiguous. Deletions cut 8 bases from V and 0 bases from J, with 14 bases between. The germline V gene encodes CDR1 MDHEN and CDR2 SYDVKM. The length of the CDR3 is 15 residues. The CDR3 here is CASLRAGYSNQPQHF. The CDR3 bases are TGTGCCAGCCTGAGGGCAGGCTATAGCAATCAGCCCCAGCATTTT.

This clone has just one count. CDR3 region: CASSTSSPGLASFEQYF. CDR3 sequence (DNA): TGTGCCAGCAGCACCTCCTCTCCGGGACTAGCGTCATTCGAGCAGTACTTC. This rearrangement joins TRBV5-6 to TRBJ2-7; 10 bases match TRBD2. V lost 4 bases, J lost 6 bases, and 16 bases stayed unmatched. The CDR3 runs to 17 residues. CDR1 and CDR2 (germline): SGHDT, YYEEEE.

The CDR3 DNA reads as TGTGCCAGCAGTTCCGTGGGGGGGCCCTACGAGCAGTACTTC. It is translated as CASSSVGGPYEQYF. This chain uses TRBV6-5 with TRBJ2-7, with D possibly TRBD2 on 7 matching bases. The CDR3 is 14 amino acids. Germline V lookup: CDR1 MNHEY, CDR2 SVGAGI. V lost 4 bases and J lost 2, with 12 bases in between.

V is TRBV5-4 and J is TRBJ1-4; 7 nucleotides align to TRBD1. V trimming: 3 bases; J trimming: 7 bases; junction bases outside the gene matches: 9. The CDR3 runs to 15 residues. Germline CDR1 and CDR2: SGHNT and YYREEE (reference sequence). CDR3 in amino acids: CASSSATGLGEKLFF. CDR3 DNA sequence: TGTGCCAGCAGCTCTGCGACAGGGTTAGGTGAAAAACTGTTTTTT.

The CDR3 is CASSRTGDYGYTF. CDR3 DNA sequence: TGTGCCAGCTCACGGACAGGGGACTATGGCTACACCTTC. This chain joins TRBV18 and TRBJ1-2; the match to TRBD1 covers 9 bases. V dropped 4 bases and J dropped 3; count of bases not matched to a gene: 0. CDR1 and CDR2 (germline): KGHSH, LQKENI. This CDR3 comprises 13 residues.

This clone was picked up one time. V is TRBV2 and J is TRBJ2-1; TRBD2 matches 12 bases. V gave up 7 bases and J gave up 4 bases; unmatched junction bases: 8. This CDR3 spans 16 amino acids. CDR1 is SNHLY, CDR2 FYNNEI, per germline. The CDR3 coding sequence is TGTGCCAGCACCAAACAACTAGCGGGGGGATACAATGAGCAGTTCTTC. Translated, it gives CASTKQLAGGYNEQFF.

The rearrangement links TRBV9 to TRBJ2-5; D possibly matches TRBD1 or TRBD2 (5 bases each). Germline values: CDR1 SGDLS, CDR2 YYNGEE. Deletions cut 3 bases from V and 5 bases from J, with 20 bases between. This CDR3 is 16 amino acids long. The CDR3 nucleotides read TGTGCCAGCAGCGCATCGGGGCAGGGAGATAAGGAGACCCAGTACTTC. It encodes CASSASGQGDKETQYF. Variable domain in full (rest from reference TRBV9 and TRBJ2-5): DSGVTQTPKHLITATGQRVTLRCSPRSGDLSVYWYQQSLDQGLQFLIQYYNGEERAKGNILERFSAQQFPDLHSELNLSSLELGDSALYFCASSASGQGDKETQYFGPGTRLLVL.

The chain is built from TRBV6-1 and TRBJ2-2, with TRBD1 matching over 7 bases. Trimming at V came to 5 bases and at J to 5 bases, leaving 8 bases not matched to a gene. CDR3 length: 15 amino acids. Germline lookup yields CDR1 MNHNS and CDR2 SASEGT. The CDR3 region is CASSLLRQGTGELFF. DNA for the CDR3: TGTGCCAGCAGTCTTCTCCGACAGGGTACCGGGGAGCTGTTTTTT.

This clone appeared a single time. As DNA, the CDR3 is TGTGCCAGCAGCTTAGGGGGGACAGGGGAGTACGAGCAGTACTTC. It translates to CASSLGGTGEYEQYF. This rearrangement joins TRBV7-2 to TRBJ2-7, with TRBD1 matching over 10 bases. This CDR3 has 15 amino acids. Germline trimming cut 1 base from V and 4 bases from J; bases unmatched to any gene: 4. The germline V gene encodes CDR1 SGHTA and CDR2 FQGNSA. The full variable domain, its missing parts supplied by reference TRBV7-2 and TRBJ2-7, is GAGVSQSPSNKVTEKGKDVELRCDPISGHTALYWYRQSLGQGLEFLIYFQGNSAPDKSGLPSDRFSAERTGGSVSTLTIQRTQQEDSAVYLCASSLGGTGEYEQYFGPGTRLTVT.